The source of this T cell receptor (beta chain) is a study of blood T cells in healthy people across ages. The second PCR ran about 6 to 12 cycles with a sample-barcoded 5' primer and J-beta primers. One entry per CDR3 protein results from TCRdb running MiXCR on the 5' RACE reads. The sample includes hundreds of thousands of distinct CDR3 sequences, roughly 60% of them seen just once. The sequencing input was blood. This receptor was taken from a man aged 25-40 years in good health.

The DNA of the CDR3 is TGTGCCAGCTCACCACGTCCCGGGACGCGAACTGAAGCTTTCTTT. Translation: CASSPRPGTRTEAFF. The gene calls are TRBV18 and TRBJ1-1, with a weak D call TRBD1 (5 bases). Looked up from germline, CDR1 is KGHSH and CDR2 is LQKENI. Deletions cut 1 base from V and 5 bases from J, with 14 bases between. The CDR3 is 15 residues long.